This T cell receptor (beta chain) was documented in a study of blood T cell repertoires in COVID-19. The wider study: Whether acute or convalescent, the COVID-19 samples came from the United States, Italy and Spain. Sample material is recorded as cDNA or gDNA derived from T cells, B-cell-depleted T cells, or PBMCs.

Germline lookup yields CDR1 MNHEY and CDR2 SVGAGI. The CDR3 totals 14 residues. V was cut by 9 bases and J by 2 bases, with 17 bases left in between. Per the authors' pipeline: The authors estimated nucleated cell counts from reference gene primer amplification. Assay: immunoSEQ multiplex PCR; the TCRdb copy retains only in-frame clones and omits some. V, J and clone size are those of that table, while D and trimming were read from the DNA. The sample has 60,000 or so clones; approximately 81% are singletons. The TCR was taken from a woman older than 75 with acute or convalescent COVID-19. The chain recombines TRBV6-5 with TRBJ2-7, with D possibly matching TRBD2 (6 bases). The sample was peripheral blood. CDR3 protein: CARPWTSGAYEQYF. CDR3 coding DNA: TGTGCCAGACCCTGGACCTCGGGGGCCTACGAGCAGTACTTC.